The sample holds a few counts of the clone carrying this TCR beta chain. What it binds is not known. At one boundary the junction diverges from the germline segment, which might be a read error. This sample is part of a study of cytomegalovirus exposure and HLA in healthy donors. Regarding the study as a whole: Researchers reported from a later analysis that most CMV-associated TCR beta chains appeared HLA-restricted.

CDR3 length equals 20 residues. CDR1 and CDR2 (germline): MDHEN, SYDVKM. The PCR had 60 Vbeta and 13 Jbeta primers. Here immunoSEQ multiplex PCR was the method, and the copy in TCRdb shows in-frame clones only, minus some. The sample has about 100,000 clones; more than 65% are singletons. Sequencing was done on a sample of PBMCs. This TCR was recovered from a young man in good health and CMV-seronegative. The V gene is TRBV28, the J gene TRBJ2-7, with D perhaps TRBD2 (6 bases). The CDR3 reads CASSLSLSGRLAGRHYEQYF. In nucleotides, the CDR3 is TGTGCCAGCAGCTTATCGCTCTCAGGGCGCCTCGCGGGGCGACACTACGAGCAGTACTTC.